The clone carrying this TCR beta chain was recorded once. Its antigen is not identified. Assay: immunoSEQ multiplex PCR; the TCRdb copy retains only in-frame clones and omits some. This table holds millions of clones, approximately 95% found once. Germline V gene data show CDR1 as MNHEY and CDR2 as SMNVEV (reference sequence). V was shortened by 7 bases and J by 0 bases, with 6 bases between the two germline ends. This CDR3 contains 13 residues. This record comes from a study of shared clonotypes between healthy human individuals. About the study: Donors had three CD4 naive, three CD4 memory, two CD8 naive and one CD8 memory plate apiece.

Overall study findings and caveats: Naive subsets generally had larger estimated richness than memory subsets.

The gene calls are TRBV27 and TRBJ2-2, with D hard to call. This TCR was sampled from a man younger than 35 in good health. Sequenced sample: naive CD4+ T cells sorted from blood. Subset of the sample: CD45RA+ positively selected. CDR3 in DNA: TGTGCCAGCAAGCAGACGAACACCGGGGAGCTGTTTTTT. Translation gives CASKQTNTGELFF.